Listed below are T cell receptor beta chains from one sample, sequenced in a study of beta chain features in type 1 diabetes. Profiling relied on immunoSEQ multiplex PCR, and the TCRdb table lists in-frame clones only, not all of them. Of around 97,000 clones in the sample, approximately 30% were seen once. The sequenced material came from central memory CD4+ T cells from blood. Source of these receptors: a woman between 18 and 29 years old with type 1 diabetes. CDR3s include the opening cysteine and the closing phenylalanine or tryptophan. A row's size may be missing; if present it is once, few, many or a size class.

clone size: .; V gene: TRBV20-1; J gene: TRBJ2-5; CDR3 protein: CSASLAETQYF
clone size: .; V gene: TRBV6-1; J gene: TRBJ2-2; CDR3 protein: CASTLEGNTGELFF
clone size: once; V gene: TRBV19; J gene: TRBJ1-2; CDR3 protein: CASSVTGANYGYTF
clone size: few; V gene: TRBV4-3; J gene: TRBJ2-1; CDR3 protein: CASSQADRVSSYNEQFF
clone size: few; V gene: TRBV30; J gene: TRBJ2-7; CDR3 protein: CAWRFGTSARYEQYF
clone size: few; V gene: TRBV19; J gene: TRBJ2-1; CDR3 protein: CASIARRDSHGEQFF
clone size: .; V gene: TRBV28; J gene: TRBJ1-2; CDR3 protein: CASRPTGVWGYTF
clone size: .; V gene: TRBV5-1; J gene: TRBJ2-2; CDR3 protein: CASSLNPDRGGTGELFF
clone size: few; V gene: TRBV29-1; J gene: TRBJ2-1; CDR3 protein: CSVNRDSLNEQFF
clone size: few; V gene: TRBV6-5; J gene: TRBJ2-5; CDR3 protein: CASRRGGPETQYF
clone size: few; V gene: TRBV28; J gene: TRBJ1-2; CDR3 protein: CASSLTGGGYNYGYTF
clone size: few; V gene: TRBV5-1; J gene: TRBJ2-7; CDR3 protein: CASSLAQDSFSLYEQYF
clone size: few; V gene: TRBV10-2; J gene: TRBJ2-3; CDR3 protein: CASSRDRHTDTQYF
clone size: once; V gene: TRBV6-1; J gene: TRBJ1-2; CDR3 protein: CASSQANYGYTF
clone size: few; V gene: TRBV27; J gene: TRBJ2-7; CDR3 protein: CASKAGAPYEQYF
clone size: few; V gene: TRBV6-6; J gene: TRBJ2-1; CDR3 protein: CASSYDRGRGEQFF
clone size: .; V gene: TRBV6-5; J gene: TRBJ2-4; CDR3 protein: CASTGRDGQYF
clone size: .; V gene: TRBV18; J gene: TRBJ2-5; CDR3 protein: CASSGQQETQYF
clone size: few; V gene: TRBV5-5; J gene: TRBJ2-2; CDR3 protein: CASTVGGAVNTGELFF
clone size: .; V gene: TRBV2; J gene: TRBJ2-1; CDR3 protein: CASSVIGAYNEQFF
clone size: .; V gene: TRBV11-3; J gene: TRBJ2-1; CDR3 protein: CASSPSGGAEQFF
clone size: few; V gene: TRBV14; J gene: TRBJ2-2; CDR3 protein: CASSQTGTRVTGELFF
clone size: .; V gene: TRBV28; J gene: TRBJ1-5; CDR3 protein: CASSGTDYSNQPQHF
clone size: .; V gene: TRBV9; J gene: TRBJ1-4; CDR3 protein: CASSGWGDEKLFF
clone size: .; V gene: TRBV29-1; J gene: TRBJ2-3; CDR3 protein: CSVILAGVPDTQYF
clone size: .; V gene: TRBV5-6; J gene: TRBJ2-5; CDR3 protein: CASTFGVAGEGETQYF
clone size: .; V gene: TRBV28; J gene: TRBJ2-5; CDR3 protein: CASSAPTGAGETQYF
clone size: .; V gene: TRBV6-5; J gene: TRBJ1-5; CDR3 protein: CASTLTGNQPQHF
clone size: few; V gene: TRBV5-1; J gene: TRBJ2-5; CDR3 protein: CASGGISGNGETQYF